A single sample is the source of the 15 T cell receptor beta chains below, sequenced in a study of blood T cell repertoires in COVID-19. Using immunoSEQ multiplex PCR, the repertoire was profiled, and TCRdb retains in-frame clones only, with some absent. The sample yields 150,000 to 200,000 clones, around 77% seen once. What was sequenced was peripheral blood. Receptors originate from a man between 60 and 75 years old with active or convalescent COVID-19.

V usage is TRBV5-4 and J usage is TRBJ2-7; possibly TRBD2 for D (6 bases). In germline, CDR1 is SGHNT, CDR2 YYREEE (reference sequence). This CDR3 contains 13 residues. V lost 4 bases, J lost 3 bases, and 11 bases lay in between. The CDR3 protein is CASSRGGYYEQYF. The DNA of the CDR3 is TGTGCCAGCAGCCGCGGAGGGTACTACGAGCAGTACTTC. Full variable domain (rest looked up from reference TRBV5-4 and TRBJ2-7): ETGVTQSPTHLIKTRGQQVTLRCSSQSGHNTVSWYQQALGQGPQFIFQYYREEENGRGNFPPRFSGLQFPNYSSELNVNALELDDSALYLCASSRGGYYEQYFGPGTRLTVT.

This clone was seen once. The rearrangement uses TRBV5-1 and TRBJ2-3, with a possible D match to TRBD1 (6 bases). The V and J ends lost 4 bases and 5 bases respectively, with 14 bases between them. This CDR3 contains 14 residues. Germline V gene sequence: CDR1 SGHRS, CDR2 YFSETQ. CDR3 DNA: TGCGCCAGCAGCCGGACGGCAGGGGAAGATACGCAGTATTTT. This translates into CASSRTAGEDTQYF. The complete variable domain, with remaining parts taken from reference TRBV5-1 and TRBJ2-3, reads KAGVTQTPRYLIKTRGQQVTLSCSPISGHRSVSWYQQTPGQGLQFLFEYFSETQRNKGNFPGRFSGRQFSNSRSEMNVSTLELGDSALYLCASSRTAGEDTQYFGPGTRLTVL.

This rearrangement joins TRBV11-2 to TRBJ1-6; TRBD1 aligns across 12 bases. The CDR3 sequence is 15 residues long. The V segment lost 5 bases and the J segment 8 bases; nucleotides outside the gene matches: 4. Germline CDR1 is SGHAT and CDR2 is FQNNGV. CDR3 residues: CASSPGTGGYSPLHF. Written as DNA, the CDR3 is TGTGCCAGCAGCCCAGGGACAGGGGGCTATTCACCCCTCCACTTT.

The V gene is TRBV6-5, the J gene TRBJ2-3; perhaps TRBD2 as D (5 bases). CDR3 size: 15 residues. V shed 2 bases and J shed 1 base, with 10 bases lying between them. Germline V CDR1 and CDR2: MNHEY, SVGAGI. In DNA, the CDR3 is TGTGCCAGCAGTTACCGGGGATCCCGCACAGATACGCAGTATTTT. Translated: CASSYRGSRTDTQYF.

The genes are TRBV11-2 and TRBJ2-2, with 8 bases fitting TRBD1. This CDR3 region has 15 residues. Germline CDR1 SGHAT, CDR2 FQNNGV. V lost 6 bases, J lost 2 bases, and 5 bases stayed unmatched. The CDR3 loop reads CASSQGQENTGELFF. The CDR3, as DNA: TGTGCCAGCAGTCAGGGACAGGAAAACACCGGGGAGCTGTTTTTT.

V and J are TRBV24-1 and TRBJ2-1, with a tentative D call TRBD1 (6 bases). V lost 5 bases, J lost 8 bases, and 18 bases lay in between. Germline V gene sequence: CDR1 KGHDR, CDR2 SFDVKD. CDR3 length: 15 residues. The CDR3 loop reads CATSGSGGSVDEQFF. CDR3 DNA: TGTGCCACCAGTGGGTCTGGGGGCAGCGTCGATGAGCAGTTCTTC.

The chain joins TRBV19 to TRBJ2-5; 11 bases agree with TRBD2. The CDR3 length is 13 residues. V dropped 11 bases and J dropped 0; count of bases not matched to a gene: 2. Germline-derived CDR1 and CDR2 are LNHDA and SQIVND (reference sequence). DNA for the CDR3: TGTGCCGCTAGCGGGGGGTACCAAGAGACCCAGTACTTC. Translating it yields CAASGGYQETQYF.

V usage is TRBV30 and J usage is TRBJ1-2; 10 bases line up with TRBD1. The V segment lost 2 bases and the J segment 2 bases; nucleotides outside the gene matches: 8. The germline V gene encodes CDR1 GTSNPN and CDR2 SVGIG (reference sequence). The CDR3 is 16 amino acids. CDR3 DNA sequence: TGTGCCTGGAGTCAACTGACAGGGGGCACAAACTATGGCTACACCTTC. This encodes CAWSQLTGGTNYGYTF. Using reference TRBV30 and TRBJ1-2 for the parts outside the CDR3, the full variable domain is SQTIHQWPATLVQPVGSPLSLECTVEGTSNPNLYWYRQAAGRGLQLLFYSVGIGQISSEVPQNLSASRPQDRQFILSSKKLLLSDSGFYLCAWSQLTGGTNYGYTFGSGTRLTVV.

J is TRBJ2-1 and V is TRBV11-2, with D maybe TRBD2 (6 bases). The CDR3 has 15 amino acids. Germline assignment: CDR1 SGHAT and CDR2 FQNNGV. Trimming took 0 bases from V and 6 from J, leaving 12 bases between them. The chain's CDR3 is CASSLEQVGGNEQFF. The CDR3 coding sequence is TGTGCCAGCAGCTTAGAGCAGGTGGGGGGCAATGAGCAGTTCTTC. The full variable domain, its missing parts supplied by reference TRBV11-2 and TRBJ2-1, is EAGVAQSPRYKIIEKRQSVAFWCNPISGHATLYWYQQILGQGPKLLIQFQNNGVVDDSQLPKDRFSAERLKGVDSTLKIQPAKLEDSAVYLCASSLEQVGGNEQFFGPGTRLTVL.

V gene TRBV10-3 combines with J gene TRBJ2-7; no firm D call. V was shortened by 0 bases and J by 6 bases, with 6 bases between the two germline ends. This CDR3 is built from 12 residues. Germline-derived CDR1 and CDR2 are ENHRY and SYGVKD. The CDR3, as DNA: TGTGCCATCAGTGAGTCTGGGCTCGAGCAGTACTTC. Amino acids: CAISESGLEQYF.

This clone was observed once. V gene TRBV5-1 combines with J gene TRBJ2-3; 7 bases match TRBD1. The germline V gene has CDR1 SGHRS and CDR2 YFSETQ. This CDR3 has 17 amino acids. J lost 2 bases, V lost 2 bases, and 11 bases had no gene match. The CDR3 sequence: CASSFLGRDSDTDTQYF. CDR3 bases: TGCGCCAGCAGCTTCTTGGGCCGGGACAGTGACACAGATACGCAGTATTTT.

The gene calls are TRBV19 and TRBJ2-1; 14 bases are a match to TRBD2. The CDR3 has 19 amino acids. J gave up 3 bases and V 5 bases, and 12 bases lay outside the gene matches. Germline CDR1 is LNHDA and CDR2 is SQIVND (reference sequence). The CDR3 is CASSQMSGTSGGNYNEQFF. For the CDR3, the DNA is TGTGCCAGTAGTCAAATGTCCGGGACTAGCGGGGGAAACTACAATGAGCAGTTCTTC. The complete variable domain, with remaining parts taken from reference TRBV19 and TRBJ2-1, reads DGGITQSPKYLFRKEGQNVTLSCEQNLNHDAMYWYRQDPGQGLRLIYYSQIVNDFQKGDIAEGYSVSREKKESFPLTVTSAQKNPTAFYLCASSQMSGTSGGNYNEQFFGPGTRLTVL.

This rearrangement joins TRBV7-2 to TRBJ1-1, with D uncertain. The ends were cut back, 5 bases at V and 0 bases at J, with 10 bases in the middle. CDR1 and CDR2 (germline): SGHTA, FQGNSA. The CDR3 is 14 amino acids. The CDR3 sequence: CASSIERVNTEAFF. The CDR3 coding sequence is TGTGCCAGCAGCATCGAACGGGTGAACACTGAAGCTTTCTTT.

The V call is TRBV6-6, the J call TRBJ2-7; TRBD2 might be the D (6 bases). Trimming removed 6 bases at V and 7 bases at J, with 25 bases between. The CDR3 is made up of 16 amino acids. In germline, CDR1 is MNHNY, CDR2 SVGAGI (reference sequence). The CDR3 here is CASSHFPLGGTEEQYF. CDR3 sequence (DNA): TGTGCCAGCAGCCACTTCCCCTTAGGAGGGACGGAGGAGCAGTACTTC.

The V and J genes are TRBV20-1 and TRBJ2-7, with 8 bases aligning to TRBD2. Unmatched junction bases numbered 10, after V lost 3 bases and J lost 6 bases. There are 14 residues in the CDR3. Per germline, CDR1 DFQATT and CDR2 SNEGSKA (reference sequence). CDR3 region: CSASRPGGVGEQYF. CDR3 nucleotide sequence: TGCAGTGCTAGTAGGCCGGGAGGGGTCGGCGAGCAGTACTTC.